This T cell receptor (beta chain) was profiled in a study of shared clonotypes between healthy human individuals. Terminally differentiated effector memory CD45RA+ cells were excluded from the naive CD8 cells, which were CD45RO-negative and positively selected for CCR7. Adult Caucasians living in Nashville, Tennessee made up all of the donors. CDR1 and CDR2 from the germline V gene are GTSNPN and SVGIG (reference sequence). The CDR3 runs to 15 residues. V was pared by 0 bases and J by 1 base, with 10 bases between. This clone was seen a handful of times. The same CDR3 also results from other DNA sequences found in this sample. Libraries were prepared by immunoSEQ multiplex PCR; TCRdb keeps only in-frame clonotypes and omits some of them. The table shows some 2 million clones, with roughly 95% occurring only once.

The clonotype comes from a man younger than 30 in good health. The sequenced sample was naive CD8+ T cells sorted from blood. The chain is built from TRBV30 and TRBJ1-5; D remains ambiguous. Here the CDR3 reads CAWSVRGLSNQPQHF. CDR3 bases: TGTGCCTGGAGTGTACGAGGGTTGAGCAATCAGCCCCAGCATTTT. Drawing the rest from reference TRBV30 and TRBJ1-5, the complete variable domain is SQTIHQWPATLVQPVGSPLSLECTVEGTSNPNLYWYRQAAGRGLQLLFYSVGIGQISSEVPQNLSASRPQDRQFILSSKKLLLSDSGFYLCAWSVRGLSNQPQHFGDGTRLSIL.